The 28 T cell receptor beta chains in this list originate from one sample, sequenced in a study of PD-1 blockade in classical Hodgkin lymphoma. Indicated time point: newly diagnosed, previously untreated cHL patient sample. Magnetic negative selection of thawed PBMCs was the method by which CD4+ T cells were purified. Only in-frame clones appear in the TCRdb table, and some are missing; sequencing was by immunoSEQ multiplex PCR. The sample has around 30,000 clones, around nine tenths seen once. The material sequenced was CD4+ T cells from blood. All receptors come from a human donor with classical Hodgkin lymphoma.

The chain is built from TRBV5-1 and TRBJ1-2, with 8 bases aligning to TRBD1. Germline trimming cut 6 bases from V and 6 bases from J; bases unmatched to any gene: 10. The CDR3 is 14 amino acids. CDR1 is SGHRS, CDR2 YFSETQ, per germline. CDR3 in DNA: TGCGCCAGCAACCTGGGGCAGGACAGGGATGGCTACACCTTC. It translates to CASNLGQDRDGYTF.

In this sample, this clone turned up a few times. This chain uses TRBV2 with TRBJ1-3; tentative D call: TRBD1 (6 bases). Germline lookup yields CDR1 SNHLY and CDR2 FYNNEI. The V and J ends lost 7 bases and 4 bases respectively, with 8 bases between them. The CDR3 is 12 amino acids. DNA of the CDR3: TGTGCCAGCACGGGGGGCGGAAACACCATATATTTT. It codes for CASTGGGNTIYF.

This rearrangement joins TRBV6-4 to TRBJ2-3; D not resolved. Germline CDR1 MRHNA, CDR2 SNTAGT. With 4 bases removed from V and 0 bases from J, the gap between germline ends came to 8 bases. This CDR3 has 14 amino acids. The DNA of the CDR3 is TGTGCCAGCAGTGTTTCGGCTAGCACAGATACGCAGTATTTT. This gives the protein CASSVSASTDTQYF.

The V and J genes are TRBV7-8 and TRBJ1-5; 10 positions agree with TRBD1. The CDR3 has 16 amino acids. Germline lookup yields CDR1 SGHVS and CDR2 FQNEAQ. V was pared by 0 bases and J by 3 bases, with 2 bases of the junction left unmatched. The CDR3 sequence: CASSLAGTGVNQPQHF. For the CDR3, the DNA is TGTGCCAGCAGCTTAGCCGGGACAGGGGTCAATCAGCCCCAGCATTTT.

CDR3 loop: CASSLAAARETQYF. CDR3 nucleotide sequence: TGTGCCAGCAGCCTCGCGGCGGCCCGGGAGACCCAGTACTTC. V and J are TRBV28 and TRBJ2-5; D remains ambiguous. Trimming shortened V by 6 bases and J by 5 bases, and 16 bases separated the two germline ends. The CDR3 runs to 14 residues. Germline V gives CDR1 MDHEN, CDR2 SYDVKM.

The V gene is TRBV5-1, the J gene TRBJ1-1; perhaps TRBD1 as D (6 bases). Trimming removed 4 bases at V and 0 bases at J, with 13 bases between. Germline loops: CDR1 SGHRS, CDR2 YFSETQ. This CDR3 comprises 15 residues. The chain's CDR3 is CASSVLDSLNTEAFF. CDR3 nucleotide sequence: TGCGCCAGCAGCGTACTGGACAGCCTGAACACTGAAGCTTTCTTT. The complete variable domain, with remaining parts taken from reference TRBV5-1 and TRBJ1-1, reads KAGVTQTPRYLIKTRGQQVTLSCSPISGHRSVSWYQQTPGQGLQFLFEYFSETQRNKGNFPGRFSGRQFSNSRSEMNVSTLELGDSALYLCASSVLDSLNTEAFFGQGTRLTVV.

The rearrangement joins TRBV28 to TRBJ2-7; 7 bases map to TRBD2. The J segment lost 2 bases and the V segment lost 2 bases, leaving 3 bases of the junction unmatched. The CDR3 totals 14 residues. Germline CDR1 MDHEN, CDR2 SYDVKM. The CDR3 nucleotides read TGTGCCAGCAGTTTAACGGGGGGTCCCTACGAGCAGTACTTC. Its protein is CASSLTGGPYEQYF.

This clone occurred once. The V gene is TRBV28, the J gene TRBJ1-2, with TRBD1 matching over 7 bases. V was clipped by 3 bases and J by 7 bases; unmatched bases: 14. The CDR3 spans 16 residues. Germline V CDR1 and CDR2: MDHEN, SYDVKM. The CDR3 loop reads CASSFSVGQGGSGYTF. For the CDR3, the DNA is TGTGCCAGCAGTTTCTCAGTCGGCCAGGGGGGCTCTGGCTACACCTTC.

The chain carries TRBV6-5 and TRBJ1-5; 7 bases are a match to TRBD1. Germline assignment: CDR1 MNHEY and CDR2 SVGAGI. V lost 6 bases, J lost 9 bases, and 11 bases stayed unmatched. The CDR3 length is 14 residues. Written as DNA, the CDR3 is TGTGCCAGCAGGAGAGACCAGGGGGGAGGGCCCCAGCATTTT. Translation: CASRRDQGGGPQHF.

The genes are TRBV5-1 and TRBJ2-5; 10 nucleotides align to TRBD1. The CDR3 loop spans 15 amino acids. The trim removed 8 bases at V and 2 bases at J, leaving 9 bases unmatched. Germline-derived CDR1 and CDR2 are SGHRS and YFSETQ. CDR3 coding DNA: TGCGCCAGTCGACCGGGACAGGGGTTTCAAGAGACCCAGTACTTC. The encoded protein is CASRPGQGFQETQYF. Looking up the rest from reference TRBV5-1 and TRBJ2-5 gives the full variable domain: KAGVTQTPRYLIKTRGQQVTLSCSPISGHRSVSWYQQTPGQGLQFLFEYFSETQRNKGNFPGRFSGRQFSNSRSEMNVSTLELGDSALYLCASRPGQGFQETQYFGPGTRLLVL.

The chain has TRBV28 and TRBJ1-6; D not resolved. Germline V lookup: CDR1 MDHEN, CDR2 SYDVKM. The CDR3 has 12 amino acids. Trimming shortened V by 5 bases and J by 4 bases, and 3 bases separated the two germline ends. Here the CDR3 DNA reads TGTGCCAGCAGTCGATATAATTCACCCCTCCACTTT. This gives the protein CASSRYNSPLHF. Full variable domain (outside the CDR3, taken from reference TRBV28 and TRBJ1-6): DVKVTQSSRYLVKRTGEKVFLECVQDMDHENMFWYRQDPGLGLRLIYFSYDVKMKEKGDIPEGYSVSREKKERFSLILESASTNQTSMYLCASSRYNSPLHFGNGTRLTVT.

This chain connects TRBV28 to TRBJ1-3; no clear D gene. The CDR3 contains 15 residues. The V and J ends lost 4 bases and 0 bases respectively, with 10 bases between them. CDR1 and CDR2 (germline): MDHEN, SYDVKM. This CDR3 is CASSSSDNSGNTIYF. The CDR3 region has the DNA TGTGCCAGCAGTTCTTCAGACAACTCTGGAAACACCATATATTTT.

The chain is built from TRBV5-6 and TRBJ2-1; maybe TRBD2 (6 bases). The CDR3 has 16 residues. The V and J ends lost 4 bases and 7 bases respectively, with 21 bases between them. Germline assignment: CDR1 SGHDT and CDR2 YYEEEE. CDR3 DNA sequence: TGTGCCAGCAGCCCCGATTCGGGGGTGTTGGAAAATGAGCAGTTCTTC. It encodes CASSPDSGVLENEQFF.

The V gene is TRBV14, the J gene TRBJ1-2; D ambiguous. CDR1 and CDR2 from the germline V gene are SGHDN and FVKESK. Trimming cost V 1 base and J 2 bases, with 11 bases left between them. This CDR3 is 15 amino acids long. The CDR3 region is CASSQAPGMNYGYTF. CDR3 DNA: TGTGCCAGCAGCCAAGCACCAGGAATGAACTATGGCTACACCTTC.

The chain links TRBV7-9 to TRBJ1-5; maybe TRBD1 (6 bases). V lost 2 bases and J 5 bases, leaving 22 bases between the germline ends. CDR1 SEHNR and CDR2 FQNEAQ come from the germline V gene (reference sequence). The CDR3 runs 18 residues. The CDR3 DNA reads as TGTGCCAGCAGCTTACTCAGGGGATACGAAAAGGTTCATCAGCCCCAGCATTTT. It translates to CASSLLRGYEKVHQPQHF.

This clone was seen a few times. V usage is TRBV19 and J usage is TRBJ1-2; 8 bases match TRBD1. Unmatched junction bases numbered 8, after V lost 9 bases and J lost 8 bases. This CDR3 contains 12 residues. Germline V gene lookup returns CDR1 LNHDA and CDR2 SQIVND (reference sequence). As DNA, the CDR3 is TGTGCCAGCACCGACAGGGGCGGAGGCTACACCTTC. Translated, it gives CASTDRGGGYTF.

J is TRBJ1-2 and V is TRBV5-4, with D possibly matching TRBD1 (6 bases). Germline CDR1 SGHNT, CDR2 YYREEE (reference sequence). The CDR3 is made up of 15 amino acids. V lost 0 bases, J lost 4 bases, and 13 bases lay in between. CDR3 amino acids: CASSLEDRAIYGYTF. CDR3 nucleotide sequence: TGTGCCAGCAGCTTGGAGGACAGAGCCATCTATGGCTACACCTTC.

This clone appeared a few times. The chain employs TRBV2 and TRBJ1-3; a weak D match, TRBD1 (6 bases). This CDR3 comprises 15 residues. Germline V CDR1 and CDR2: SNHLY, FYNNEI. V lost 5 bases, J lost 2 bases, and 13 bases lay in between. The CDR3 region has the DNA TGTGCCAGCAGTTTGACAGGACCCACTGGAAACACCATATATTTT. This sequence encodes CASSLTGPTGNTIYF.

This rearrangement joins TRBV6-1 to TRBJ1-4; tentatively, D is TRBD1 (6 bases). There are 14 residues in the CDR3. Germline CDR1 is MNHNS and CDR2 is SASEGT. Trimming removed 1 base at V and 8 bases at J, with 11 bases between. CDR3 sequence: CASSEGGLGEKLFF. CDR3 bases: TGTGCCAGCAGTGAAGGGGGGCTAGGCGAAAAACTGTTTTTT.

This chain uses TRBV18 with TRBJ2-1; 9 bases agree with TRBD1. In germline, CDR1 is KGHSH, CDR2 LQKENI. This CDR3 comprises 14 residues. The V segment lost 3 bases and the J segment 7 bases; nucleotides outside the gene matches: 4. Here the CDR3 DNA reads TGTGCCAGCTCACCTGTGACAGGGGGAAATGAGCAGTTCTTC. This encodes CASSPVTGGNEQFF.

The chain has TRBV30 and TRBJ1-1; D is undetermined. The CDR3 sequence is 13 residues long. The V end lost 0 bases, the J end lost 4 bases, and 9 bases lay between the germline ends. Germline V gene data show CDR1 as GTSNPN and CDR2 as SVGIG (reference sequence). CDR3 loop: CAWSVVGSTEAFF. CDR3 coding DNA: TGTGCCTGGAGTGTAGTGGGGTCCACTGAAGCTTTCTTT.

This chain uses TRBV18 with TRBJ2-1; D possibly corresponds to TRBD1 (5 bases). There are 15 residues in the CDR3. In germline, CDR1 is KGHSH, CDR2 LQKENI. Trimming took 2 bases from V and 9 from J, leaving 17 bases between them. The CDR3 region is CASSPGAGRLGEQFF. In DNA, the CDR3 is TGTGCCAGCTCACCAGGAGCAGGGCGTTTGGGTGAGCAGTTCTTC.

This CDR3 is CSVSTGDEQFF. In nucleotides, the CDR3 is TGCAGCGTTTCGACAGGGGATGAGCAGTTCTTC. The chain carries TRBV29-1 and TRBJ2-1; TRBD1 matches 8 bases. This CDR3 is 11 amino acids long. V was clipped by 5 bases and J by 8 bases; unmatched bases: 2. Germline values: CDR1 SQVTM, CDR2 ANQGSEA.

The rearrangement uses TRBV27 and TRBJ2-3; D remains ambiguous. The CDR3 sequence is 13 residues long. The germline CDR1 and CDR2 sequences are MNHEY and SMNVEV (reference sequence). V was trimmed by 3 bases and J by 5 bases, leaving 9 bases between them. The CDR3 protein is CASSLGRRDTQYF. Here the CDR3 DNA reads TGTGCCAGCAGTTTGGGTCGGAGAGATACGCAGTATTTT.

The V gene is TRBV7-6, the J gene TRBJ2-1, with TRBD2 identical over 9 bases. After removal of 4 bases from V and 0 bases from J, the junction contained 4 bases not matched to a gene. CDR3 size: 16 residues. Germline assignment: CDR1 SGHVS and CDR2 FNYEAQ. CDR3 coding DNA: TGTGCCAGCAGCTACCCGACTAGCGGCTCCTACAATGAGCAGTTCTTC. Translated: CASSYPTSGSYNEQFF. The full variable domain, in which reference TRBV7-6 and TRBJ2-1 provide the parts outside the CDR3, is GAGVSQSPRYKVTKRGQDVALRCDPISGHVSLYWYRQALGQGPEFLTYFNYEAQQDKSGLPNDRFSAERPEGSISTLTIQRTEQRDSAMYRCASSYPTSGSYNEQFFGPGTRLTVL.

The rearrangement joins TRBV6-5 to TRBJ1-1, with TRBD1 as a possible D gene (5 bases). With 5 bases removed from V and 4 bases from J, the gap between germline ends came to 17 bases. Germline-derived CDR1 and CDR2 are MNHEY and SVGAGI. This CDR3 is built from 15 residues. The CDR3 sequence is CASSQVSGTGTEAFF. CDR3 DNA sequence: TGTGCCAGCAGTCAAGTCTCAGGGACGGGCACTGAAGCTTTCTTT.

In this sample, this clone turned up once. The chain couples TRBV6-1 to TRBJ1-2, with 8 bases lining up with TRBD1. The V and J ends lost 7 bases and 5 bases, in that order; junction bases with no gene match: 9. CDR1 and CDR2 from the germline V gene are MNHNS and SASEGT. The CDR3 spans 14 residues. This chain's CDR3 is CASNGQGGRYGYTF. For the CDR3, the DNA is TGTGCCAGCAACGGACAGGGAGGGAGATATGGCTACACCTTC.

This clone was seen only a few times. The chain links TRBV11-2 to TRBJ2-2; D is unclear. V was trimmed by 3 bases and J by 0 bases, leaving 11 bases between them. Germline V lookup: CDR1 SGHAT, CDR2 FQNNGV. The CDR3 consists of 16 residues. For the CDR3, the DNA is TGTGCCAGCAGCTTTGGACGGCTCGCGAACACCGGGGAGCTGTTTTTT. As protein: CASSFGRLANTGELFF.